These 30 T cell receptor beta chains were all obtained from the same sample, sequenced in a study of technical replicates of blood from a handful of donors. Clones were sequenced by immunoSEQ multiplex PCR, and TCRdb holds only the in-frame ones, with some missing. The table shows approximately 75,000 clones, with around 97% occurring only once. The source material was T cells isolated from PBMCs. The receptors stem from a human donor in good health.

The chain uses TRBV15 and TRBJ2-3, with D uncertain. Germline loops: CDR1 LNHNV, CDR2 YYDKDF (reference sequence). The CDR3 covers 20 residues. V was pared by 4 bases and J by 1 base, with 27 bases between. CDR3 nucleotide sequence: TGTGCCACCAGCACACCCATAAGCCGGCAGGCCATGCACCGCACAGATACGCAGTATTTT. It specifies CATSTPISRQAMHRTDTQYF.

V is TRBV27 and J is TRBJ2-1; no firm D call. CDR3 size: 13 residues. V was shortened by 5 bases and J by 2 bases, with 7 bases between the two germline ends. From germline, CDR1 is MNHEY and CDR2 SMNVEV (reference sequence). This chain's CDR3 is CASSLQAYNEQFF. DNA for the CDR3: TGTGCCAGCAGTCTCCAGGCCTACAATGAGCAGTTCTTC.

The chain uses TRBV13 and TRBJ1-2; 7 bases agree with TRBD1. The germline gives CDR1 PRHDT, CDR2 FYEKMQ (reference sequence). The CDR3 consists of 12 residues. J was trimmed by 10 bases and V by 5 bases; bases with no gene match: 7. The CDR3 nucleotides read TGTGCCAGCAGCGTCCGGGACAGCCACTACACCTTC. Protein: CASSVRDSHYTF.

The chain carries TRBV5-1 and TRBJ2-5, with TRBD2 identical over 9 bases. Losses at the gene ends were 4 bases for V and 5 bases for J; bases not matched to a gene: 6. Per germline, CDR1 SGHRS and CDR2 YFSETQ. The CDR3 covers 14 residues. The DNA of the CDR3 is TGCGCCAGCAGCGGGACTAGCATCCGGGAGACCCAGTACTTC. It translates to CASSGTSIRETQYF.

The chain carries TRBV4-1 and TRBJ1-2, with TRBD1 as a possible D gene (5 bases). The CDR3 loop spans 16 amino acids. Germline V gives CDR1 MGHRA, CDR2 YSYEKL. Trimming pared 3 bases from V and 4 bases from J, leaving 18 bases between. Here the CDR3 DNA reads TGCGCCAGCAGCCATCCTCCCGGGGGTAGGGGCTATGGCTACACCTTC. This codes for CASSHPPGGRGYGYTF.

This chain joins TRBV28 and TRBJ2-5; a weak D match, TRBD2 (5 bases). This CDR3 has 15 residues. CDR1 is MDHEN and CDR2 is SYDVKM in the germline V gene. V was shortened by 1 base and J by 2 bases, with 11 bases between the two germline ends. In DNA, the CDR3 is TGTGCCAGCAGTTTATTTAGTGGAGGACAAGAGACCCAGTACTTC. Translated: CASSLFSGGQETQYF.

CDR3 amino acids: CASSPILDRQNTEAFF. The CDR3 DNA reads TGCGCCAGCAGCCCAATTCTGGACAGACAAAACACTGAAGCTTTCTTT. The J gene is TRBJ1-1, the V gene TRBV5-1, with a tentative D call TRBD1 (6 bases). The length of the CDR3 is 16 residues. In germline, CDR1 is SGHRS, CDR2 YFSETQ. The V gene lost 4 bases and the J gene lost 2 bases, with 18 bases spanning the gap.

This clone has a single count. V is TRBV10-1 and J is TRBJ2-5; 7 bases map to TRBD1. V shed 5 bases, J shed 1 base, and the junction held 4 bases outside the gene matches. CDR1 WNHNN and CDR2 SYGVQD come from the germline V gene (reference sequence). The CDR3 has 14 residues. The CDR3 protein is CASSSRQGQETQYF. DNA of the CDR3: TGCGCCAGCAGTTCACGACAGGGCCAAGAGACCCAGTACTTC.

Written as DNA, the CDR3 is TGTGCCAGCAGCGTAGCGTCGGGGATCGGGGAGCTGTTTTTT. It encodes CASSVASGIGELFF. This chain connects TRBV9 to TRBJ2-2; a weak D match, TRBD2 (5 bases). The CDR3 contains 14 residues. Germline V lookup: CDR1 SGDLS, CDR2 YYNGEE. Trimming took off 0 bases at V and 7 bases at J, with 10 bases between the two ends.

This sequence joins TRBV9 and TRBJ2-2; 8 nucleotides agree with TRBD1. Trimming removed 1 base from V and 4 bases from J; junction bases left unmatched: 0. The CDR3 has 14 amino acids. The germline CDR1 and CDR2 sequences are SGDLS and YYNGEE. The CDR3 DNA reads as TGTGCCAGCAGCGTACAGGGGGCCACCGGGGAGCTGTTTTTT. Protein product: CASSVQGATGELFF.

The CDR3 DNA reads as TGCGCCAGCAGGCCTTCCTTTGGGGGGTACAGCACCGGGGAGCTGTTTTTT. Translation gives CASRPSFGGYSTGELFF. The chain carries TRBV10-2 and TRBJ2-2; a weak D match, TRBD2 (6 bases). The CDR3 covers 17 residues. V was trimmed by 6 bases and J by 4 bases, leaving 21 bases between them. Germline loops: CDR1 WSHSY, CDR2 SAAADI.

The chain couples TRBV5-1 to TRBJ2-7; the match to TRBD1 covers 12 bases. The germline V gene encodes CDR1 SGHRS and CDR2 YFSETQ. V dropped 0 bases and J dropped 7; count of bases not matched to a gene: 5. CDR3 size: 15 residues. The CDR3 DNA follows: TGCGCCAGCAGCTTGGATGGGACAGGGGGCGTGGAGCAGTACTTC. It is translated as CASSLDGTGGVEQYF.

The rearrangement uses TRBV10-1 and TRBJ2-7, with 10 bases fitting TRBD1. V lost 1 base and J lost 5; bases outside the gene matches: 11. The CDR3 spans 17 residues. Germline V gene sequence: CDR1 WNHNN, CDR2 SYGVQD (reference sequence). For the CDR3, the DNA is TGCGCCAGCAGTGAGTTCACCTCCGGGACAGGGGCTGACGAGCAGTACTTC. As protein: CASSEFTSGTGADEQYF.

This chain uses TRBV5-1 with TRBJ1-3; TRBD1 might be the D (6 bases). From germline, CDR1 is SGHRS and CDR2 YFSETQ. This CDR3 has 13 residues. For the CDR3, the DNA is TGCCACGACAGCGGGGGCCAGGGAAACACCATATATTTT. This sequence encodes CHDSGGQGNTIYF.

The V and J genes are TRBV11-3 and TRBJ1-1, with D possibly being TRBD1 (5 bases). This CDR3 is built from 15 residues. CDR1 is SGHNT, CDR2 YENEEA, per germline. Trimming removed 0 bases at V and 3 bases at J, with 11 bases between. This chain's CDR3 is CASSLEGRDYTEAFF. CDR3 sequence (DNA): TGTGCCAGCAGCTTAGAGGGCAGGGATTACACTGAAGCTTTCTTT.

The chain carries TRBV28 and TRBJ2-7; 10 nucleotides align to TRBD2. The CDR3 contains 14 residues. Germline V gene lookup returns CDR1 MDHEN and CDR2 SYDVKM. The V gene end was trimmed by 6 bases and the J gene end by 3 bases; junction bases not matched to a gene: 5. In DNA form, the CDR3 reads TGTGCCAGCAGGGGACTAGCGCATGACTACGAGCAGTACTTC. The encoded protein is CASRGLAHDYEQYF.

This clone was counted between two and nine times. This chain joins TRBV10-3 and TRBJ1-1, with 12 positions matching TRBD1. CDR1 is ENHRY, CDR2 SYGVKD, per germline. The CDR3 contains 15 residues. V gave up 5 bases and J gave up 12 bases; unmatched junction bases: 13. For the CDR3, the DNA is TGTGCCATCAGTTCGGGACAGGGGGCGCAAAGATCGTCTTTCTTT. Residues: CAISSGQGAQRSSFF.

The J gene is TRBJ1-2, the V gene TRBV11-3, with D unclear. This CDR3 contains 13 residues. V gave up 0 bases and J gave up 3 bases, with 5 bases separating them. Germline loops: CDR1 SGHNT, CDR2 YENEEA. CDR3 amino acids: CASSLDLDYGYTF. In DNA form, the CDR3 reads TGTGCCAGCAGCTTAGATCTTGACTATGGCTACACCTTC.

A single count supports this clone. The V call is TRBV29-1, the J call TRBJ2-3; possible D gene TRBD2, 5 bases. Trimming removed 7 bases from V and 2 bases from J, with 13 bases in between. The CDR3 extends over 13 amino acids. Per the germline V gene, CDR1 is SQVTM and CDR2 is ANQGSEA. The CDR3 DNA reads TGCAGCGCCCTTGAGGGAGCCACAGATACGCAGTATTTT. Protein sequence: CSALEGATDTQYF.

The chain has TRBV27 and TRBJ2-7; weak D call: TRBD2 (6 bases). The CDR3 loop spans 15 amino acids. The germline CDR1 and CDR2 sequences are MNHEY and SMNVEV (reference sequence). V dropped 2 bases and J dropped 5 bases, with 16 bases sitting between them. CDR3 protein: CASSLLASQSNEQYF. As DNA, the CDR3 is TGTGCCAGCAGTTTACTAGCGTCGCAGAGTAACGAGCAGTACTTC.

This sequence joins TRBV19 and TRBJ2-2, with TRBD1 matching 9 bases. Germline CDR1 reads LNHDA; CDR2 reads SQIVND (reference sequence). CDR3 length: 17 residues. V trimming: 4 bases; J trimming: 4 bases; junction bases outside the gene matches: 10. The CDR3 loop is CASSKGQGNTFTGELFF. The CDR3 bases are TGTGCCAGTAGTAAGGGACAGGGAAACACGTTCACCGGGGAGCTGTTTTTT.

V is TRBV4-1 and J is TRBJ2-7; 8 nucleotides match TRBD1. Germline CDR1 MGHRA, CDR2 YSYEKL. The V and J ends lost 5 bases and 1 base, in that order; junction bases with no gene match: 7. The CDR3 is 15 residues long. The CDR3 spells CASSADRGLSYEQYF. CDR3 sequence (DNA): TGCGCCAGCAGCGCAGACAGGGGCCTTTCCTACGAGCAGTACTTC.

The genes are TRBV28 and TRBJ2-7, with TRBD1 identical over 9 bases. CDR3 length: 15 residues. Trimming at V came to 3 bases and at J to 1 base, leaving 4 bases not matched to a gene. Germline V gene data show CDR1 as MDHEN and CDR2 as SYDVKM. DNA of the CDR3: TGTGCCAGCAGTTTTCGGGACAGGGAATCCTACGAGCAGTACTTC. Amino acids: CASSFRDRESYEQYF.

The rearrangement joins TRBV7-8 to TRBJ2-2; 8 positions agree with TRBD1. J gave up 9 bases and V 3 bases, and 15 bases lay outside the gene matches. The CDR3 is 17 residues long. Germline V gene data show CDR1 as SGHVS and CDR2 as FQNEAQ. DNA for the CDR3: TGTGCCAGCAGCTTGGTCGGATCTGGGCAGGGGGCGCGGGAGCTGTTTTTT. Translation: CASSLVGSGQGARELFF.

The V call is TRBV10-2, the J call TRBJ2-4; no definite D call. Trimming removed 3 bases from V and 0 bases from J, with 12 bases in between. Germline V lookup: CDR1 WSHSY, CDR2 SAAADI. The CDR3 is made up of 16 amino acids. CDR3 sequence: CASSDTSSLAKNIQYF. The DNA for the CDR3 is TGCGCCAGCAGTGACACCTCTAGTCTAGCCAAAAACATTCAGTACTTC.

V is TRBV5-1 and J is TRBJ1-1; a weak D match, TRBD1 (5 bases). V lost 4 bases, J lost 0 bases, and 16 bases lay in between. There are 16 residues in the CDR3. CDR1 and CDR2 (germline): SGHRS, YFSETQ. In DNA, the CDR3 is TGCGCCAGCAGCATGGGACGTAGGGGCCTGAACACTGAAGCTTTCTTT. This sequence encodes CASSMGRRGLNTEAFF.

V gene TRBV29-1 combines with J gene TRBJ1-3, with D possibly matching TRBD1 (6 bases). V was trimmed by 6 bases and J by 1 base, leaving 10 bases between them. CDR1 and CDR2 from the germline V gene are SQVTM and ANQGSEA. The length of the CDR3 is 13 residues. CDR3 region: CSVVTGSGNTIYF. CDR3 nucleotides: TGCAGCGTGGTGACAGGTTCTGGAAACACCATATATTTT.

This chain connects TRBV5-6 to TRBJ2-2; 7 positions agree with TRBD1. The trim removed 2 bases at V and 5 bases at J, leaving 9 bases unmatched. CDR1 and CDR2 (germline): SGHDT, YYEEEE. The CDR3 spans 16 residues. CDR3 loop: CASSFGETGTTGELFF. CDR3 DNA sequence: TGTGCCAGCAGCTTCGGAGAGACAGGGACAACCGGGGAGCTGTTTTTT.

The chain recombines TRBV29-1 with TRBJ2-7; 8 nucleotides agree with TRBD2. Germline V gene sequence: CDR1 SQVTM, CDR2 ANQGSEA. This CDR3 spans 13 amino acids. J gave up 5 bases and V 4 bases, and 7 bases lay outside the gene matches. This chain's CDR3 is CSVASGGINEQYF. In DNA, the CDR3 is TGCAGCGTTGCGTCGGGAGGGATCAACGAGCAGTACTTC.

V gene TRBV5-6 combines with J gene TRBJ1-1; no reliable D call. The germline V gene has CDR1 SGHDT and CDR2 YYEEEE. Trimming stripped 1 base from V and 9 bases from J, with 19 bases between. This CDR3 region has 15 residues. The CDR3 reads CASSLFWFSSIKAFF. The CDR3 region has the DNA TGTGCCAGCAGCTTGTTTTGGTTCTCGTCTATTAAAGCTTTCTTT. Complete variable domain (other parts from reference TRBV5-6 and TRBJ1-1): DAGVTQSPTHLIKTRGQQVTLRCSPKSGHDTVSWYQQALGQGPQFIFQYYEEEERQRGNFPDRFSGHQFPNYSSELNVNALLLGDSALYLCASSLFWFSSIKAFFGQGTRLTVV.